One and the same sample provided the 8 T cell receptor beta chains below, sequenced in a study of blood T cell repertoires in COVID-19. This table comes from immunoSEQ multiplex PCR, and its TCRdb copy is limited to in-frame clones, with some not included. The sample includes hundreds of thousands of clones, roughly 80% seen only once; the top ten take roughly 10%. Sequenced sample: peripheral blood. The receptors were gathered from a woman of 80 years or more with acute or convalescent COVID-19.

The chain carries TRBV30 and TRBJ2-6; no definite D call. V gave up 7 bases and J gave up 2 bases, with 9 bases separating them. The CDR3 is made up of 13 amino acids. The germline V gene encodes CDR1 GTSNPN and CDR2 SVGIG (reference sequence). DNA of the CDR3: TGTGCCTCCGGTGAAACTGGGGCCAACGTCCTGACTTTC. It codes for CASGETGANVLTF.

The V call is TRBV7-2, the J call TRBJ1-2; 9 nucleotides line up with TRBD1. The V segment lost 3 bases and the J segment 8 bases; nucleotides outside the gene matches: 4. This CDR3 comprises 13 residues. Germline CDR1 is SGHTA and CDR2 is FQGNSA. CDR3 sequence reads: CASSFGQGRGYTF. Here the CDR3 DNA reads TGTGCCAGCAGCTTCGGACAGGGGCGAGGCTACACCTTC.

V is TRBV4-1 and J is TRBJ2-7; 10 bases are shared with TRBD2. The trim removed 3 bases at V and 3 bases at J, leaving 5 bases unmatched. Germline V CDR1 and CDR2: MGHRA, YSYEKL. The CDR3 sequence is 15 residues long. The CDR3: CASSQKTSGDYEQYF. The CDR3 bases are TGCGCCAGCAGCCAGAAAACTAGCGGGGACTACGAGCAGTACTTC.

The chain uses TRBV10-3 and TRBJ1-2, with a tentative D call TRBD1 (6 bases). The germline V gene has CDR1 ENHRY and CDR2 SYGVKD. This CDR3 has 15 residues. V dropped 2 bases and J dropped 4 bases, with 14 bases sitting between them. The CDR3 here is CAISEPGGGAYGYTF. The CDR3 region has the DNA TGTGCCATCAGTGAGCCCGGAGGGGGGGCCTATGGCTACACCTTC.

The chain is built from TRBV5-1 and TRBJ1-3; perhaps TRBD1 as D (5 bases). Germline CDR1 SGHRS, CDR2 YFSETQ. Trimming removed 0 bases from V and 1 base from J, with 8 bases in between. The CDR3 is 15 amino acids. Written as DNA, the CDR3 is TGCGCCAGCAGCTTGGCCCCAGGGTCTGGAAACACCATATATTTT. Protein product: CASSLAPGSGNTIYF.

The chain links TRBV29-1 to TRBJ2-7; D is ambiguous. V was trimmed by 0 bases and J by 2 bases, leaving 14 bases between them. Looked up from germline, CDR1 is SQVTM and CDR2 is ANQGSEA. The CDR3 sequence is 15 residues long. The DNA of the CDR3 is TGCAGCGTTGAAGATCCGGCAGGTGTTACCTACGAGCAGTACTTC. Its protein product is CSVEDPAGVTYEQYF.

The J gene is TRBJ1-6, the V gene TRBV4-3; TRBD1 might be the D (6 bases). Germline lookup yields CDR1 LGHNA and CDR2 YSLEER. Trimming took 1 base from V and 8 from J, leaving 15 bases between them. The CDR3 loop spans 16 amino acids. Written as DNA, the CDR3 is TGCGCCAGCAGCCAAGCCTCCGGGACAAGGGATTCACCCCTCCACTTT. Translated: CASSQASGTRDSPLHF.

CDR3 sequence: CASRGQGTDTQYF. CDR3 coding DNA: TGTGCCAGCAGGGGGCAAGGCACAGATACGCAGTATTTT. The rearrangement links TRBV2 to TRBJ2-3; tentatively, D is TRBD1 (5 bases). V dropped 6 bases and J dropped 1 base, with 8 bases sitting between them. The CDR3 totals 13 residues. Per germline, CDR1 SNHLY and CDR2 FYNNEI.